The clone carrying this T cell receptor beta chain has a single count. Its antigen is undetermined. This sample is drawn from a study of T cell responses to AZD1222 COVID-19 vaccine. General observations from the study: Just 6 or 7 people given AZD1222 tested seropositive at baseline.

Only in-frame clones appear in the TCRdb table, and some are missing; sequencing was by immunoSEQ multiplex PCR. The data contain 120,000 to 150,000 clones, 80% to 95% of them singletons. The V end was cut by 5 bases, the J end by 3 bases, with 13 bases between. CDR3 length equals 14 residues. CDR1 and CDR2 from the germline V gene are MNHEY and SMNVEV (reference sequence). Sequencing was performed on peripheral blood, taken 28 days after the second AZD1222 dose. The chain employs TRBV27 and TRBJ1-1; D gene ambiguous. The receptor was isolated from an adult who received the AZD1222 COVID-19 vaccine. The CDR3 protein is CASSNYFADTEAFF. In nucleotides, the CDR3 is TGTGCCAGCAGTAATTATTTCGCGGACACTGAAGCTTTCTTT.